These 24 T cell receptor beta chains were all obtained from the same sample, sequenced in a study of cytomegalovirus exposure and HLA in healthy donors. Both 60 Vbeta primers and 13 Jbeta primers went into the PCR. Clones were sequenced by immunoSEQ multiplex PCR, and TCRdb holds only the in-frame ones, with some missing. The repertoire includes about 190,000 clones, just under 75% of them detected once, and about 5% sits in the top ten. The specimen was PBMCs. The receptors stem from a man younger than 45 in good health and CMV-seropositive.

In nucleotides, the CDR3 is TGTGCCAGCAGAGCAGTTGGGGACAGGAGAATCTATGGCTACACCTTC. This sequence encodes CASRAVGDRRIYGYTF. The chain combines TRBV28 with TRBJ1-2, with TRBD1 matching over 8 bases. There are 16 residues in the CDR3. Germline lookup yields CDR1 MDHEN and CDR2 SYDVKM. Trimming removed 6 bases from V and 4 bases from J; junction bases left unmatched: 13.

This chain uses TRBV18 with TRBJ1-3; 7 bases match TRBD1. V gave up 2 bases and J gave up 1 base; unmatched junction bases: 8. This CDR3 spans 17 amino acids. The germline V gene encodes CDR1 KGHSH and CDR2 LQKENI. The CDR3 reads CASSPASTRGSGNTIYF. The CDR3 nucleotides read TGTGCCAGCTCACCAGCCTCAACCAGGGGGTCTGGAAACACCATATATTTT.

This clone was counted between two and nine times. The chain joins TRBV4-2 to TRBJ2-3, with D perhaps TRBD2 (6 bases). There are 18 residues in the CDR3. V lost 4 bases and J 3 bases, leaving 23 bases between the germline ends. Germline V lookup: CDR1 LGHNA, CDR2 YNFKEQ. CDR3 sequence: CASSPAGQRIVGTDTQYF. DNA for the CDR3: TGTGCCAGCAGCCCCGCGGGGCAGCGTATAGTTGGTACAGATACGCAGTATTTT.

The chain carries TRBV2 and TRBJ1-6; D is ambiguous. The CDR3 runs 14 residues. Trimming left V 6 bases short and J 7 bases short, with 13 bases between. Germline V gene sequence: CDR1 SNHLY, CDR2 FYNNEI. The CDR3 is CASRGRDVNSPLHF. The CDR3, as DNA: TGTGCCAGCAGGGGGAGGGATGTGAATTCACCCCTCCACTTT.

The rearrangement uses TRBV6-5 and TRBJ1-6; no firm D call. Germline CDR1 is MNHEY and CDR2 is SVGAGI. V lost 2 bases to trimming and J lost 5 bases, with 7 bases between them. The length of the CDR3 is 14 residues. CDR3 protein: CASSYVRDNSPLHF. The CDR3 DNA follows: TGTGCCAGCAGTTACGTCCGGGATAATTCACCCCTCCACTTT.

Only one count was recorded for this clone. The chain has TRBV10-3 and TRBJ1-5, with D possibly TRBD1 on 6 matching bases. CDR3 size: 15 residues. CDR1 ENHRY and CDR2 SYGVKD come from the germline V gene. Trimming took off 6 bases at V and 4 bases at J, with 16 bases between the two ends. CDR3 nucleotide sequence: TGTGCCATCAGGGGGGGGCAGGGCCAGAATCAGCCCCAGCATTTT. This gives the protein CAIRGGQGQNQPQHF.

This clone has ten or more counts. The genes are TRBV6-5 and TRBJ1-3, with 7 bases fitting TRBD1. The CDR3 is 15 amino acids. From germline, CDR1 is MNHEY and CDR2 SVGAGI. After removal of 5 bases from V and 0 bases from J, the junction contained 4 bases not matched to a gene. This chain's CDR3 is CASSIQGNSGNTIYF. The CDR3 DNA is TGTGCCAGCAGTATACAGGGGAACTCTGGAAACACCATATATTTT.

This clone was observed once. This chain uses TRBV7-9 with TRBJ2-1; no clear D. Looked up from germline, CDR1 is SEHNR and CDR2 is FQNEAQ (reference sequence). Trimming removed 2 bases from V and 8 bases from J, with 16 bases in between. The CDR3 is 15 residues long. CDR3 coding DNA: TGTGCCAGCAGCTTACTTCGGAATGCGGCCCATGAGCAGTTCTTC. This gives the protein CASSLLRNAAHEQFF.

The chain combines TRBV7-2 with TRBJ1-2; weak D call: TRBD1 (6 bases). The CDR3 has 15 amino acids. Between the trimmed V and J ends, which lost 4 bases and 3 bases, there was a span of 15 bases. Per the germline V gene, CDR1 is SGHTA and CDR2 is FQGNSA. CDR3 region: CASSSARGGDYGYTF. CDR3 coding DNA: TGTGCCAGCAGCTCGGCTCGAGGGGGAGACTATGGCTACACCTTC. Complete variable domain (other parts from reference TRBV7-2 and TRBJ1-2): GAGVSQSPSNKVTEKGKDVELRCDPISGHTALYWYRQSLGQGLEFLIYFQGNSAPDKSGLPSDRFSAERTGGSVSTLTIQRTQQEDSAVYLCASSSARGGDYGYTFGSGTRLTVV.

CDR3 amino acids: CASRGNRGLYNSPLHF. DNA for the CDR3: TGTGCCAGCAGGGGGAACAGGGGGTTATATAATTCACCCCTCCACTTT. The chain uses TRBV7-9 and TRBJ1-6, with 8 bases matching TRBD1. Trimming took 6 bases from V and 4 from J; bases not matched to a gene: 8. The length of the CDR3 is 16 residues. Germline V gene lookup returns CDR1 SEHNR and CDR2 FQNEAQ (reference sequence). The whole variable domain, remainder taken from reference TRBV7-9 and TRBJ1-6, is DTGVSQNPRHKITKRGQNVTFRCDPISEHNRLYWYRQTLGQGPEFLTYFQNEAQLEKSRLLSDRFSAERPKGSFSTLEIQRTEQGDSAMYLCASRGNRGLYNSPLHFGNGTRLTVT.

DNA for the CDR3: TGTGCCTGGCAACCCCTGAGCTCCTACAATGAGCAGTTCTTC. This gives the protein CAWQPLSSYNEQFF. This chain joins TRBV30 and TRBJ2-1; D is undetermined. Trimming took 5 bases from V and 0 from J, leaving 11 bases between them. The CDR3 runs to 14 residues. The germline V gene encodes CDR1 GTSNPN and CDR2 SVGIG (reference sequence).

V and J are TRBV5-4 and TRBJ1-1; TRBD1 agrees at 7 bases. V gave up 3 bases and J gave up 12 bases; unmatched junction bases: 8. This CDR3 has 12 amino acids. CDR1 and CDR2 (germline): SGHNT, YYREEE (reference sequence). DNA of the CDR3: TGTGCCAGCAGCTCATCAGGGGGTTGGACTTTCTTT. As protein: CASSSSGGWTFF. Combining the CDR3 with reference TRBV5-4 and TRBJ1-1 gives the whole variable domain ETGVTQSPTHLIKTRGQQVTLRCSSQSGHNTVSWYQQALGQGPQFIFQYYREEENGRGNFPPRFSGLQFPNYSSELNVNALELDDSALYLCASSSSGGWTFFGQGTRLTVV.

This rearrangement joins TRBV29-1 to TRBJ2-1, with TRBD2 matching 7 bases. The CDR3 totals 17 residues. Per the germline V gene, CDR1 is SQVTM and CDR2 is ANQGSEA. The J segment lost 3 bases and the V segment lost 0 bases, leaving 11 bases of the junction unmatched. CDR3 sequence (DNA): TGCAGCGTTGAAGATCTTCAAGGGACTACGAACTACAATGAGCAGTTCTTC. This encodes CSVEDLQGTTNYNEQFF.

This rearrangement joins TRBV27 to TRBJ1-2; D might be TRBD1 (6 bases). Between the trimmed V and J ends, which lost 3 bases and 4 bases, there was a span of 9 bases. The V gene's germline CDR1 is MNHEY and CDR2 SMNVEV (reference sequence). This CDR3 has 13 amino acids. The CDR3 DNA follows: TGTGCCAGCAGTTTGAACAGGGCCTATGGCTACACCTTC. It translates to CASSLNRAYGYTF.

CDR3 in amino acids: CASSPRDRANSPLHF. The CDR3 DNA reads as TGTGCCAGCAGCCCCCGGGACAGAGCGAATTCACCCCTCCACTTT. V is TRBV7-8 and J is TRBJ1-6, with 7 bases identical to TRBD1. Germline V CDR1 and CDR2: SGHVS, FQNEAQ. The CDR3 runs 15 residues. The J segment lost 7 bases and the V segment lost 5 bases, leaving 8 bases of the junction unmatched.

This chain connects TRBV18 to TRBJ1-1, with D possibly being TRBD1 (6 bases). The CDR3 loop spans 13 amino acids. Germline V gene lookup returns CDR1 KGHSH and CDR2 LQKENI. Trimming took 4 bases from V and 5 from J, leaving 11 bases between them. The CDR3 sequence: CASSQQGDTEAFF. DNA of the CDR3: TGTGCCAGCTCACAACAGGGTGATACTGAAGCTTTCTTT.

The chain recombines TRBV7-3 with TRBJ1-3, with TRBD1 identical over 8 bases. Germline-derived CDR1 and CDR2 are SGHTA and FQGTGA. This CDR3 is 16 amino acids long. Trimming cost V 2 bases and J 4 bases; bases outside gene matches: 7. The CDR3 DNA follows: TGTGCCAGCAGCTTACAGGGGGCTGGCTCCGGAAACACCATATATTTT. Its protein is CASSLQGAGSGNTIYF. The full variable domain, completed using reference TRBV7-3 and TRBJ1-3, is GAGVSQTPSNKVTEKGKYVELRCDPISGHTALYWYRQSLGQGPEFLIYFQGTGAADDSGLPNDRFFAVRPEGSVSTLKIQRTERGDSAVYLCASSLQGAGSGNTIYFGEGSWLTVV.

The rearrangement joins TRBV5-6 to TRBJ1-4, with 8 bases fitting TRBD1. The germline V gene has CDR1 SGHDT and CDR2 YYEEEE. V shed 4 bases and J 6 bases; nucleotides not matched to a gene: 8. This CDR3 has 15 residues. The CDR3 bases are TGTGCCAGCAGCCTCCCGGCAGGGGGCCATGAAAAACTGTTTTTT. Protein sequence: CASSLPAGGHEKLFF.

The chain is built from TRBV11-2 and TRBJ2-1, with TRBD2 matching over 10 bases. CDR1 is SGHAT, CDR2 FQNNGV, per germline. There are 20 residues in the CDR3. Losses at the gene ends were 0 bases for V and 0 bases for J; bases not matched to a gene: 11. CDR3 nucleotides: TGTGCCAGCAGCTTAGATGCTGTAGCGGGGGGCTTCAGCTCCTACAATGAGCAGTTCTTC. Encoded protein: CASSLDAVAGGFSSYNEQFF.

The chain uses TRBV7-9 and TRBJ2-1, with 10 bases aligning to TRBD1. V lost 5 bases and J lost 7; bases outside the gene matches: 5. Germline values: CDR1 SEHNR, CDR2 FQNEAQ (reference sequence). This CDR3 is 14 amino acids long. CDR3 DNA sequence: TGTGCCAGCAGCATGGGACAGGGGTTGAATGAGCAGTTCTTC. This sequence encodes CASSMGQGLNEQFF. The full variable domain, its missing parts supplied by reference TRBV7-9 and TRBJ2-1, is DTGVSQNPRHKITKRGQNVTFRCDPISEHNRLYWYRQTLGQGPEFLTYFQNEAQLEKSRLLSDRFSAERPKGSFSTLEIQRTEQGDSAMYLCASSMGQGLNEQFFGPGTRLTVL.

This clone has more than one count but fewer than ten. The V gene is TRBV29-1, the J gene TRBJ2-7, with 9 bases that match TRBD2. V shed 5 bases and J 7 bases; nucleotides not matched to a gene: 18. The CDR3 spans 16 residues. Germline CDR1 is SQVTM and CDR2 is ANQGSEA. Here the CDR3 reads CSVSEGLAGSRGEQYF. The CDR3 bases are TGCAGCGTTTCCGAGGGGCTAGCGGGATCCCGGGGGGAGCAGTACTTC.

This chain joins TRBV28 and TRBJ1-4, with 8 nucleotides matching TRBD1. The CDR3 contains 15 residues. CDR1 and CDR2 from the germline V gene are MDHEN and SYDVKM. V shed 2 bases and J 7 bases; nucleotides not matched to a gene: 6. For the CDR3, the DNA is TGTGCCAGCAGTTTACGACAGGGGCTAGCTGAAAAACTGTTTTTT. Its protein is CASSLRQGLAEKLFF.

The chain joins TRBV5-1 to TRBJ1-2, with D possibly TRBD1 on 5 matching bases. Germline assignment: CDR1 SGHRS and CDR2 YFSETQ. Deletions cut 0 bases from V and 4 bases from J, with 13 bases between. The length of the CDR3 is 15 residues. CDR3 coding DNA: TGCGCCAGCAGCTTGGACGGGACGGAGGGCTATGGCTACACCTTC. It specifies CASSLDGTEGYGYTF.

The J gene is TRBJ2-1, the V gene TRBV18; 12 bases map to TRBD2. CDR1 and CDR2 (germline): KGHSH, LQKENI. With V trimmed by 6 bases and J by 5 bases, 5 bases remained unmatched. This CDR3 comprises 15 residues. Here the CDR3 DNA reads TGTGCCAGCTCTCTCGGACTAGCGGGAAACAATGAGCAGTTCTTC. This translates into CASSLGLAGNNEQFF.